These 15 T cell receptor beta chains came from one sample sequenced in a study of CD8+CD57+ T cells in acquired aplastic anemia. In patients chosen for sequencing, flow cytometry had shown CD8+CD57+ cell expansion. Genomic DNA, serving as template, underwent TCR beta VDJ and CDR3 profiling. TCRdb redid the calling of the reads with MiXCR, one entry per CDR3 protein. The sample holds 150,000 to 200,000 distinct CDR3 sequences, approximately 48% seen once. Sequencing used sorted CD4+, CD8+, or CD8+CD57+ T cells (not recorded which) from PBMCs. Receptors originate from a human donor with aplastic anemia.

This clonotype was recorded at least ten times. The chain links TRBV7-8 to TRBJ1-6; D ambiguous. This CDR3 is built from 17 residues. The germline V gene encodes CDR1 SGHVS and CDR2 FQNEAQ. V lost 5 bases to trimming and J lost 0 bases, with 14 bases between them. As DNA, the CDR3 is TGTGCCAGCAGCGCGGCTCTAGGGAGCTCCTATAATTCACCCCTCCACTTT. As protein: CASSAALGSSYNSPLHF.

This clonotype was detected ten times or more. DNA of the CDR3: TGCAGTGCGTGGACCAGTGATCGGGGCGGCTATGGCTACACCTTC. Protein product: CSAWTSDRGGYGYTF. This chain uses TRBV20-1 with TRBJ1-2, with D possibly matching TRBD1 (5 bases). The germline gives CDR1 DFQATT, CDR2 SNEGSKA (reference sequence). This CDR3 has 15 residues. The V and J ends lost 6 bases and 4 bases respectively, with 21 bases between them.

In this sample, this clonotype turned up once. The V and J genes are TRBV4-2 and TRBJ2-7; D remains ambiguous. Per germline, CDR1 LGHNA and CDR2 YNFKEQ. V was trimmed by 0 bases and J by 6 bases, leaving 12 bases between them. This CDR3 is built from 14 residues. The CDR3 DNA reads TGTGCCAGCAGCCAAGAGGTTGAGGTGGGCGAGCAGTACTTC. Residues: CASSQEVEVGEQYF.

The rearrangement uses TRBV7-3 and TRBJ1-1; D is unclear. Germline assignment: CDR1 SGHTA and CDR2 FQGTGA. This CDR3 comprises 13 residues. Trimming shortened V by 4 bases and J by 1 base, and 7 bases separated the two germline ends. CDR3 in DNA: TGTGCCAGCAGCTCACAACAGAACACTGAAGCTTTCTTT. It specifies CASSSQQNTEAFF. Full variable domain (outside the CDR3, taken from reference TRBV7-3 and TRBJ1-1): GAGVSQTPSNKVTEKGKYVELRCDPISGHTALYWYRQSLGQGPEFLIYFQGTGAADDSGLPNDRFFAVRPEGSVSTLKIQRTERGDSAVYLCASSSQQNTEAFFGQGTRLTVV.

This chain connects TRBV15 to TRBJ2-4; D call uncertain. The CDR3 length is 13 residues. V lost 5 bases to trimming and J lost 1 base, with 6 bases between them. The V gene's germline CDR1 is LNHNV and CDR2 YYDKDF (reference sequence). DNA of the CDR3: TGTGCCACCAGCGTAGGGGCCAAAAACATTCAGTACTTC. This gives the protein CATSVGAKNIQYF.

The gene calls are TRBV19 and TRBJ2-3, with 7 nucleotides matching TRBD2. The CDR3 has 14 residues. CDR1 and CDR2 from the germline V gene are LNHDA and SQIVND (reference sequence). The V segment lost 1 base and the J segment 4 bases; nucleotides outside the gene matches: 2. In nucleotides, the CDR3 is TGTGCCAGTAGTATAGGCGGGAGCGCAGATACGCAGTATTTT. Protein: CASSIGGSADTQYF.

The chain links TRBV7-2 to TRBJ2-1; no clear D gene. Germline CDR1 is SGHTA and CDR2 is FQGNSA. The CDR3 is 14 residues long. The V end lost 8 bases, the J end lost 8 bases, and 19 bases lay between the germline ends. The CDR3 loop reads CASSLRPILDEQFF. Written as DNA, the CDR3 is TGTGCCAGCTCTCTCCGCCCCATTTTAGATGAGCAGTTCTTC.

This clonotype was observed many times. The rearrangement uses TRBV20-1 and TRBJ1-1; D uncertain. This CDR3 spans 11 amino acids. Germline-derived CDR1 and CDR2 are DFQATT and SNEGSKA (reference sequence). Trimming left V 7 bases short and J 1 base short, with 7 bases between. The CDR3 nucleotides are TGCAGTGTAGATCGGAACACTGAAGCTTTCTTT. It translates to CSVDRNTEAFF.

This clonotype was recorded many times. V gene TRBV4-2 combines with J gene TRBJ2-7, with TRBD1 identical over 7 bases. Germline V CDR1 and CDR2: LGHNA, YNFKEQ. Trimming removed 1 base from V and 0 bases from J; junction bases left unmatched: 9. There are 17 residues in the CDR3. CDR3 protein: CASSQVHHRDSSYEQYF. In DNA form, the CDR3 reads TGTGCCAGCAGCCAAGTACACCACCGGGACAGCTCCTACGAGCAGTACTTC.

This chain joins TRBV5-1 and TRBJ2-7; tentative D call: TRBD2 (5 bases). V lost 1 base and J 7 bases, leaving 15 bases between the germline ends. CDR1 and CDR2 from the germline V gene are SGHRS and YFSETQ. The length of the CDR3 is 14 residues. The CDR3 region is CASSLYSGTREQYF. CDR3 DNA sequence: TGCGCCAGCAGCTTGTACAGCGGAACGCGAGAGCAGTACTTC.

In this sample, this clonotype turned up many times. The chain links TRBV25-1 to TRBJ2-7; no clear D. Germline V CDR1 and CDR2: MGHDK, SYGVNS. V gave up 6 bases and J gave up 4 bases, with 10 bases separating them. The CDR3 spans 12 residues. The CDR3 is CASRGSLYEQYF. As DNA, the CDR3 is TGTGCCAGCAGGGGTAGCCTATACGAGCAGTACTTC.

CDR3 coding DNA: TGTGCCAGCAGTGCTAGGGGGACACCAGGGGGTAATGAGCAGTTCTTC. Translated, it gives CASSARGTPGGNEQFF. The chain is built from TRBV25-1 and TRBJ2-1, with 7 bases lining up with TRBD1. The junction had 13 bases not matched to a gene; V was cut back by 4 bases and J by 7 bases. CDR3 length: 16 amino acids. Per germline, CDR1 MGHDK and CDR2 SYGVNS.

The J gene is TRBJ2-2, the V gene TRBV20-1, with 7 bases identical to TRBD2. Trimming took 5 bases from V and 4 from J; bases not matched to a gene: 4. The germline gives CDR1 DFQATT, CDR2 SNEGSKA (reference sequence). The CDR3 totals 13 residues. In nucleotides, the CDR3 is TGCAGTGCTCGGACTAGGGGCACCGGGGAGCTGTTTTTT. Encoded protein: CSARTRGTGELFF.

This chain links TRBV29-1 with TRBJ2-7; 8 nucleotides line up with TRBD1. CDR3 length equals 14 residues. The V gene end was trimmed by 6 bases and the J gene end by 3 bases; junction bases not matched to a gene: 10. The germline V gene has CDR1 SQVTM and CDR2 ANQGSEA. This chain's CDR3 is CSVDPGQADYEQYF. The CDR3 DNA reads TGCAGCGTCGACCCGGGACAGGCCGACTACGAGCAGTACTTC.

This sequence joins TRBV30 and TRBJ2-3; 8 nucleotides align to TRBD1. The J segment lost 5 bases and the V segment lost 1 base, leaving 5 bases of the junction unmatched. CDR1 and CDR2 (germline): GTSNPN, SVGIG (reference sequence). The CDR3 is 14 amino acids. DNA of the CDR3: TGTGCCTGGAGTGCAGGGGGCTCGGTAGATACGCAGTATTTT. Protein product: CAWSAGGSVDTQYF.